This TCR beta chain is drawn from a study of shared clonotypes between healthy human individuals. The method was immunoSEQ multiplex PCR; TCRdb's version includes in-frame clones alone and lacks a portion of them. The data contain roughly 1.4 million clones, less than 99% of them singletons. Deletions cut 4 bases from V and 7 bases from J, with 23 bases between. Germline-derived CDR1 and CDR2 are ENHRY and SYGVKD. The CDR3 length is 16 residues. The specimen sequenced was naive CD4+ T cells sorted from blood. Subset in this sample: CD45RA+ positively selected. This chain uses TRBV10-3 with TRBJ2-7; the D gene is possibly TRBD1 (7 bases). The clonotype originates from a man aged 25 to 40 in good health. The CDR3 is CAISAAEGALLREQYF. The CDR3 region has the DNA TGTGCCATCAGTGCGGCGGAGGGGGCGTTACTACGAGAGCAGTACTTC.